A single sample gave rise to the 8 T cell receptor beta chains below, sequenced in a study of T cell responses to AZD1222 COVID-19 vaccine (dated by TCRdb to about 2021). Library method: the immunoSEQ multiplex PCR assay. TCRdb mirrors the immuneACCESS table, restricted to in-frame sequences. Some clones are absent from its copies; in checked studies, under half trace to an unresolved V gene, and the reason for the others is unknown. Present in this sample are about 180,000 clones, about 93% of which were seen just once. About 1.9% of the sample is held by the ten biggest clonotypes. This specimen's time point label, interpreted: about 28 days (+/-7) after the second vaccine dose. The sample consisted of peripheral blood, taken 28 days after the second AZD1222 dose. The receptor set was obtained from an adult who received the AZD1222 COVID-19 vaccine.

In its sample, this clone was seen once. V gene TRBV4-1 combines with J gene TRBJ1-4, with D hard to call. Germline V lookup: CDR1 MGHRA, CDR2 YSYEKL. Between the trimmed V and J ends, which lost 1 base and 6 bases, there was a span of 15 bases. CDR3 length: 16 amino acids. The CDR3 sequence is CASSQVGKRIDEKLFF. In DNA, the CDR3 is TGCGCCAGCAGCCAAGTTGGTAAACGGATTGATGAAAAACTGTTTTTT.

The chain uses TRBV6-5 and TRBJ1-6; D may be TRBD1 (5 bases). Germline-derived CDR1 and CDR2 are MNHEY and SVGAGI. This CDR3 has 13 residues. Trimming pared 7 bases from V and 9 bases from J, leaving 13 bases between. CDR3 DNA: TGTGCCAGCAAACGGCAGGGAGGTTCACCCCTCCACTTT. This encodes CASKRQGGSPLHF.

The table lists this clone with a count of one. The chain is built from TRBV11-3 and TRBJ2-1; 12 bases are shared with TRBD2. V shed 3 bases, J shed 5 bases, and the junction held 2 bases outside the gene matches. CDR1 is SGHNT, CDR2 YENEEA, per germline. The CDR3 runs 15 residues. CDR3: CASSFRLAGDNEQFF. The CDR3 region has the DNA TGTGCCAGCAGCTTTCGACTAGCGGGGGACAATGAGCAGTTCTTC.

This clone occurred once. The chain's CDR3 is CASSSGAGPDQPQHF. CDR3 coding DNA: TGCGCCAGCAGCTCCGGTGCGGGGCCTGATCAGCCCCAGCATTTT. The genes are TRBV5-1 and TRBJ1-5, with D maybe TRBD1 (5 bases). V dropped 3 bases and J dropped 5 bases, with 15 bases sitting between them. Germline V CDR1 and CDR2: SGHRS, YFSETQ. CDR3 length: 15 amino acids. Together with reference TRBV5-1 and TRBJ1-5, the CDR3 gives the full variable domain: KAGVTQTPRYLIKTRGQQVTLSCSPISGHRSVSWYQQTPGQGLQFLFEYFSETQRNKGNFPGRFSGRQFSNSRSEMNVSTLELGDSALYLCASSSGAGPDQPQHFGDGTRLSIL.

J is TRBJ2-7 and V is TRBV5-5; D perhaps matches TRBD1 (6 bases). Germline V gives CDR1 SGHKS, CDR2 YYEKEE (reference sequence). The CDR3 runs to 13 residues. V was pared by 2 bases and J by 5 bases, with 11 bases between. The CDR3 loop is CASSLQGLHEQYF. The CDR3 coding sequence is TGTGCCAGCAGCTTACAGGGTCTGCACGAGCAGTACTTC.

The chain joins TRBV27 to TRBJ2-7; possible D gene TRBD1, 5 bases. Germline V gene sequence: CDR1 MNHEY, CDR2 SMNVEV (reference sequence). Trimming removed 6 bases from V and 0 bases from J, with 9 bases in between. The CDR3 contains 13 residues. The CDR3, as DNA: TGTGCCAGCAGAAGGGGTTCCTCCTACGAGCAGTACTTC. Residues: CASRRGSSYEQYF.

The V call is TRBV28, the J call TRBJ2-4; 7 nucleotides agree with TRBD2. This CDR3 is built from 15 residues. CDR1 is MDHEN and CDR2 is SYDVKM in the germline V gene. The ends lost 10 bases at V and 6 bases at J; junction bases unmatched: 15. CDR3 nucleotides: TGTGCCACCGATTATCCGGGACTACAAGGAAACATTCAGTACTTC. It encodes CATDYPGLQGNIQYF.

This chain links TRBV6-2 or TRBV6-3 with TRBJ2-7; D unclear. V was clipped by 5 bases and J by 2 bases, with 16 bases between them. The CDR3 has 15 residues. Germline CDR1 reads MNHEY; CDR2 reads SVGEGT. The CDR3 DNA reads as TGTGCCAGCAGTGTGACCTCCCCCGGCACCTACGAGCAGTACTTC. This encodes CASSVTSPGTYEQYF.